This TCR beta chain comes out of a study of T cells expressing NK-cell markers. Study background: Underlying the TCR beta repertoires were sorted CD3+CD56+NKG2C+, CD3+CD56+NKG2C- and CD3+CD56-NKG2C+ T cells. The sequencing cohort of eight donors included seven HCMV-seropositive individuals and one seronegative individual.

With UMIs, 5'RACE template switching was used to make TCR beta cDNA. TCRdb re-analyzed the 5' RACE reads; it lists each CDR3 protein once, without DNA. The listing records about 8,000 distinct CDR3 sequences. About this clonotype: Its antigen is not known.

CDR3 length: 15 amino acids. Looked up from germline, CDR1 is ENHRY and CDR2 is SYGVKD. Findings and caveats of the study: These clonotypes also led the CD3+CD56-NKG2C+ fraction in a few donors.

The sample comprised blood T cells: a sorted CD56 or NKG2C T cell subset, CD4+ or CD8+ T cells, or bulk PBMC T cells (not recorded which). V and J are TRBV10-3 and TRBJ2-1. This sequence was found in a man younger than 35 in good health. The CDR3: CAISELGRTYNEQFF.